The TCR beta chain described here comes from a study of T-cell memory formation after mild COVID-19. Study at large: Clustering of TCRs was largely donor specific.

V lost 7 bases to trimming and J lost 5 bases; unmatched junction nucleotides: 21. Germline loops: CDR1 MNHEY, CDR2 SVGAGI. The CDR3 runs to 18 residues. Points on this clonotype: Its antigen is as yet unknown.

The authors produced TCR alpha and TCR beta cDNA libraries with sample barcodes and UMIs by 5'RACE using constant-segment primers. In TCRdb, the 5' RACE reads were re-called with MiXCR into one record per CDR3 protein. The table includes about 300,000 distinct CDR3 sequences, approximately 19% detected once. Whole-study findings and limits: Contracting clones from day 15 to 85 had balanced CD4/CD8; later expanders favoured CD4+. Still unconfirmed is whether the second-wave clones peaking on day 37 recognized SARS-CoV-2.

This TCR was recovered from a man between 18 and 35 years old who had mild COVID-19 (a few samples of this study predate the infection). Cell type and time point are not known. The chain couples TRBV6-5 to TRBJ2-5; TRBD2 aligns across 8 bases. Sequenced input: PBMCs or a T cell subset sorted from them (not recorded which). CDR3 sequence reads: CASKVGGSAGGPGETQYF. CDR3 sequence (DNA): TGTGCCAGCAAAGTTGGTGGGTCGGCGGGGGGCCCGGGGGAGACCCAGTACTTC.